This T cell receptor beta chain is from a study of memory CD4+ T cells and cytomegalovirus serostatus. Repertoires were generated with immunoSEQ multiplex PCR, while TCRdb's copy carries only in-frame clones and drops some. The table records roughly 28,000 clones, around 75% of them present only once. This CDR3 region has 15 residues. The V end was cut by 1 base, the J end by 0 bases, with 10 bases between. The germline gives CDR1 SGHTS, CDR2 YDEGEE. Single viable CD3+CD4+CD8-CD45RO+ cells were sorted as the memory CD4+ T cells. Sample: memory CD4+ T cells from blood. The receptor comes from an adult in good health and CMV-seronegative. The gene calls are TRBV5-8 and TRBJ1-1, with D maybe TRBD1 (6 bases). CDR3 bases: TGTGCCAGCAGCTTGTCTACAGGGATGAACACTGAAGCTTTCTTT. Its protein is CASSLSTGMNTEAFF. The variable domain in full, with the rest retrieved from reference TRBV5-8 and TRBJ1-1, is EAGVTQSPTHLIKTRGQQATLRCSPISGHTSVYWYQQALGLGLQFLLWYDEGEERNRGNFPPRFSGRQFPNYSSELNVNALELEDSALYLCASSLSTGMNTEAFFGQGTRLTVV.